These 8 T cell receptor beta chains came from one sample sequenced in a study of response to subunit inactivated influenza vaccine. In TCRdb, the RT-PCR reads were re-called with MiXCR into one record per CDR3 protein. The sample records approximately 680,000 distinct CDR3 sequences, 15% to 19% being singletons. Specimen: PBMCs from blood, collected about 13 days after vaccination. All receptors derive from a man in his forties or fifties who received an inactivated influenza vaccine.

This clonotype was seen a few times. This chain joins TRBV5-1 and TRBJ2-7; possibly TRBD2 for D (6 bases). Germline CDR1 reads SGHRS; CDR2 reads YFSETQ. This CDR3 is built from 15 residues. Trimming shortened V by 7 bases and J by 8 bases, and 25 bases separated the two germline ends. The CDR3 nucleotides read TGCGCCAGCCAGGGTGGGGGGACCAGGGTCGAACAGCAGTACTTC. This gives the protein CASQGGGTRVEQQYF.

The rearrangement joins TRBV11-1 to TRBJ2-1; D not resolved. CDR3 length: 19 amino acids. Germline values: CDR1 SGHAT, CDR2 FQDESV (reference sequence). The V and J ends lost 4 bases and 2 bases respectively, with 24 bases between them. CDR3 sequence reads: CASSSRRTDGADTYNEQFF. CDR3 in DNA: TGTGCCAGCAGCTCCAGAAGAACAGACGGAGCCGATACCTACAATGAGCAGTTCTTC.

This clonotype was counted a few times. V is TRBV6-7 and J is TRBJ2-4; 8 nucleotides line up with TRBD2. TRBV6-7 is sorted into the ORF group, with uncertain function. V shed 6 bases and J 6 bases; nucleotides not matched to a gene: 16. CDR3 length equals 17 residues. CDR3 loop: CASRVAGGLPNLNIQYF. In DNA, the CDR3 is TGTGCCAGCAGAGTCGCGGGGGGCCTCCCCAACCTAAACATTCAGTACTTC.

The table lists this clonotype with a few counts. The genes are TRBV13 and TRBJ2-1; D not resolved. The germline V gene encodes CDR1 PRHDT and CDR2 FYEKMQ (reference sequence). The CDR3 has 13 amino acids. V was clipped by 0 bases and J by 6 bases, with 6 bases between them. This CDR3 reads CASSLGNGNEQFF. Written as DNA, the CDR3 is TGTGCCAGCAGCTTAGGCAATGGCAATGAGCAGTTCTTC.

In this sample, this clonotype turned up a few times. The chain links TRBV7-3 to TRBJ2-3; tentative D call: TRBD2 (6 bases). The CDR3 totals 16 residues. Germline assignment: CDR1 SGHTA and CDR2 FQGTGA. V lost 4 bases and J lost 4, with 18 bases in between. The CDR3 DNA is TGTGCCAGCAGCTCTGGACTATCCGGTGGGGCAGATACGCAGTATTTT. Protein: CASSSGLSGGADTQYF.

This clonotype was detected only a few times. The chain combines TRBV5-1 with TRBJ2-2; 10 bases line up with TRBD2. Germline-derived CDR1 and CDR2 are SGHRS and YFSETQ. V lost 4 bases to trimming and J lost 6 bases; unmatched junction nucleotides: 6. There are 15 residues in the CDR3. DNA for the CDR3: TGCGCCAGCAGCCTAGGGACTAGCGACGCCGGGGAGCTGTTTTTT. It is translated as CASSLGTSDAGELFF.

This clonotype was found a few times. V is TRBV7-2 and J is TRBJ2-7; 8 bases match TRBD1. This CDR3 has 15 amino acids. CDR1 is SGHTA and CDR2 is FQGNSA in the germline V gene. V shed 2 bases and J 3 bases; nucleotides not matched to a gene: 6. The CDR3 spells CASSLSPGGYYEQYF. The CDR3 coding sequence is TGTGCCAGCAGCTTATCCCCAGGGGGCTACTACGAGCAGTACTTC.

This clonotype appeared a few times. The chain employs TRBV20-1 and TRBJ2-7; maybe TRBD2 (6 bases). Trimming took off 3 bases at V and 10 bases at J, with 16 bases between the two ends. Germline loops: CDR1 DFQATT, CDR2 SNEGSKA (reference sequence). The CDR3 loop spans 12 amino acids. CDR3 residues: CSARGTQWSQYF. The DNA of the CDR3 is TGCAGTGCTAGGGGGACTCAGTGGTCTCAGTACTTC.